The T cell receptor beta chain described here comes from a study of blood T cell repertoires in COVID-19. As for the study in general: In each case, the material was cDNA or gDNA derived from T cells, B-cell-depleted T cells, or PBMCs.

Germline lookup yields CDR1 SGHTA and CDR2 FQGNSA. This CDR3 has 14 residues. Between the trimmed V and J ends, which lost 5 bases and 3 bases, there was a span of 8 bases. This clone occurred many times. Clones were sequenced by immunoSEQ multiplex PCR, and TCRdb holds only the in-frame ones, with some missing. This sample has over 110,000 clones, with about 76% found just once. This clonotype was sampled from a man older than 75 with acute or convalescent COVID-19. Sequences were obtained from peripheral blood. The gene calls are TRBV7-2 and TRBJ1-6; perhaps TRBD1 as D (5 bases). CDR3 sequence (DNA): TGTGCCAGCAGCCTCCAGGGCTATAATTCACCCCTCCACTTT. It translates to CASSLQGYNSPLHF.